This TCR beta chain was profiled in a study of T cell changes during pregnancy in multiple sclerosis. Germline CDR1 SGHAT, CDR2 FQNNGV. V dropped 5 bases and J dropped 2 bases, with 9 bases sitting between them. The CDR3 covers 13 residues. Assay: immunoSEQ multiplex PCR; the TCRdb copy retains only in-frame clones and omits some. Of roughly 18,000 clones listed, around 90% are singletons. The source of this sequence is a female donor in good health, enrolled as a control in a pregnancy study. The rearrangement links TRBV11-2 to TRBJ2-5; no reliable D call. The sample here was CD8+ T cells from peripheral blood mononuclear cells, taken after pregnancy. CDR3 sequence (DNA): TGTGCCAGCAGCCGACAAAGACAAGAGACCCAGTACTTC. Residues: CASSRQRQETQYF.